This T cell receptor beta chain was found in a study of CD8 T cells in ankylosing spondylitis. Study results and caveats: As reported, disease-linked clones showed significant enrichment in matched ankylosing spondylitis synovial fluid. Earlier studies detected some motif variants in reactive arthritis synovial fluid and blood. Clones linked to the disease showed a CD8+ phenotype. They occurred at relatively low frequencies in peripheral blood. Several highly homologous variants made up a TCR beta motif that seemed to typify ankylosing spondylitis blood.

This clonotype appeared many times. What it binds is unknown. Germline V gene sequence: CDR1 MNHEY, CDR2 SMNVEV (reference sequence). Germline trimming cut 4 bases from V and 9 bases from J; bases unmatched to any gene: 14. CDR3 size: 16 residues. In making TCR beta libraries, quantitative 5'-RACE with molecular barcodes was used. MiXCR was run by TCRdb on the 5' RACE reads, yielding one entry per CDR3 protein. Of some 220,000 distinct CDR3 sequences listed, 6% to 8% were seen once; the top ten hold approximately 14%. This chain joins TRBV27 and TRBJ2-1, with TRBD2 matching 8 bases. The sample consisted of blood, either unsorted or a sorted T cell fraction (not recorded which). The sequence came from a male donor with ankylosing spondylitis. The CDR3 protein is CASSWEVGGGKSEQFF. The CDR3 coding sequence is TGTGCCAGCAGTTGGGAGGTGGGCGGGGGGAAAAGTGAGCAGTTCTTC.